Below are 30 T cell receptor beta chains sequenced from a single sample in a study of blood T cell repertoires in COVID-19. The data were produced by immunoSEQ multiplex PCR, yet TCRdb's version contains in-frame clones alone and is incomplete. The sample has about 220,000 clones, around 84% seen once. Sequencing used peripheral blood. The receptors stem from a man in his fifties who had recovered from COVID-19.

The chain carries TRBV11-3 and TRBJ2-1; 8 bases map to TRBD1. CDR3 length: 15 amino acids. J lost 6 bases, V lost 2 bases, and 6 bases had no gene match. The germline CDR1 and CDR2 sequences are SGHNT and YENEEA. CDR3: CASSLRSGGGNEQFF. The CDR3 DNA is TGTGCCAGCAGCTTAAGGTCAGGGGGCGGCAATGAGCAGTTCTTC.

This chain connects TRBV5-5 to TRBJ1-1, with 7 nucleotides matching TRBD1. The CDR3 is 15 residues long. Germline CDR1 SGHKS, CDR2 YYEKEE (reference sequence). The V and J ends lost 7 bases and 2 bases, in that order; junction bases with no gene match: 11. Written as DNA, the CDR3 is TGTGCCAGCCGCCTCATGGGGGACAGCAACACTGAAGCTTTCTTT. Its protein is CASRLMGDSNTEAFF.

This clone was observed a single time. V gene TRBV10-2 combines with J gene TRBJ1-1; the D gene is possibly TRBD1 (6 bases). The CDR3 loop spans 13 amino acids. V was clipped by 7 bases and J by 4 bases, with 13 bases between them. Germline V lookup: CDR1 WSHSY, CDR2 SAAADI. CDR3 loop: CASTLTGSTEAFF. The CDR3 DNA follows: TGCGCCAGCACCCTGACAGGAAGCACTGAAGCTTTCTTT.

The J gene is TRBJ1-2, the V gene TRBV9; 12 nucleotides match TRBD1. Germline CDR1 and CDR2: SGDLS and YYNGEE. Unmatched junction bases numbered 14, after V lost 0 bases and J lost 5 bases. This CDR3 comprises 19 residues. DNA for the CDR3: TGTGCCAGCAGCGTAGATACCGGTGGGGACAGGGGGCGCCGTTATGGCTACACCTTC. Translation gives CASSVDTGGDRGRRYGYTF.

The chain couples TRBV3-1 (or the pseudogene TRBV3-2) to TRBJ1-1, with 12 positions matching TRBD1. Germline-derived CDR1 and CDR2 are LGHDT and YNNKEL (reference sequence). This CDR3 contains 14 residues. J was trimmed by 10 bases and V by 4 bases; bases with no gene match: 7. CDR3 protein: CASSPRDRGRRAFF. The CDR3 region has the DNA TGTGCCAGCAGCCCCCGGGACAGGGGGCGTCGAGCTTTCTTT.

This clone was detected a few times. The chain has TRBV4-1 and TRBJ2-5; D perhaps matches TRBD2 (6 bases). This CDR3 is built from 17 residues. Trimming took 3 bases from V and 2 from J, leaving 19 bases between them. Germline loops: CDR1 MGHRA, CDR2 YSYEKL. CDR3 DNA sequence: TGCGCCAGCAGCCATCTTACCAAAGGGCTAGCGCAAGAGACCCAGTACTTC. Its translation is CASSHLTKGLAQETQYF.

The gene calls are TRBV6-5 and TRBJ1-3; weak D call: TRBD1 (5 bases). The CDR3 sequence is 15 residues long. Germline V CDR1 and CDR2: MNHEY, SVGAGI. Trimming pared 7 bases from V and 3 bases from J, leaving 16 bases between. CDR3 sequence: CASTERGDLGNTIYF. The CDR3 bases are TGTGCCAGCACCGAACGCGGGGACCTTGGAAACACCATATATTTT.

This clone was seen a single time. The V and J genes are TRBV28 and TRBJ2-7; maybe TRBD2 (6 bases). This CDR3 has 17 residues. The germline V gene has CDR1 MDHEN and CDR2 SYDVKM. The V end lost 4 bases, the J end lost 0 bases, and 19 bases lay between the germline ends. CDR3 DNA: TGTGCCAGCAGTTCCGATCAAGGTAGCGGAAGCTCCTACGAGCAGTACTTC. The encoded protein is CASSSDQGSGSSYEQYF.

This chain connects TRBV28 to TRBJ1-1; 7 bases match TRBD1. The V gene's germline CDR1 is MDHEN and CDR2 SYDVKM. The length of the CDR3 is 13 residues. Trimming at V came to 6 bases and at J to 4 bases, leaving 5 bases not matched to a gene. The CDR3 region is CASSSGGFTEAFF. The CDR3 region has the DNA TGTGCCAGCAGCTCAGGGGGGTTCACTGAAGCTTTCTTT.

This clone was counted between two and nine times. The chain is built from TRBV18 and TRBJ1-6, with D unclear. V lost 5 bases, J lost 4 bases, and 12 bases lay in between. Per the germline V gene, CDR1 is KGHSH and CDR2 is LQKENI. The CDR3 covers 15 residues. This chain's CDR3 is CASSVGDVYNSPLHF. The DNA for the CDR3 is TGTGCCAGCTCAGTCGGGGATGTTTATAATTCACCCCTCCACTTT.

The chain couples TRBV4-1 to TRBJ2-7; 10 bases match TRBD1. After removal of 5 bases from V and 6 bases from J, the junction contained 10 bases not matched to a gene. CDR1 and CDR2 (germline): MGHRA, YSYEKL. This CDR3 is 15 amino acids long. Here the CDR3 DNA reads TGCGCCAGCAGCGTCCCGGGACAGGGGTTCGCCGAGCAGTACTTC. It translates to CASSVPGQGFAEQYF.

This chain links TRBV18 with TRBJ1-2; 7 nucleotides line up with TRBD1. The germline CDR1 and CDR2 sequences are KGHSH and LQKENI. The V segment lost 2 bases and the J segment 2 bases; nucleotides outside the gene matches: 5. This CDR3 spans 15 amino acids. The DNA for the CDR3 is TGTGCCAGCTCACCATGGGACAGAGAGAACTATGGCTACACCTTC. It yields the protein CASSPWDRENYGYTF.

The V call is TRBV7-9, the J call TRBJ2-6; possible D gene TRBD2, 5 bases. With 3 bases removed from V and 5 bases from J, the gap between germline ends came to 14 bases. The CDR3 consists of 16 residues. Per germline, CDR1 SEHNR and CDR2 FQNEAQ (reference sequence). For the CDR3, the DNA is TGTGCCAGCAGCTTTGGGGTGGGAGACAGGGCCAACGTCCTGACTTTC. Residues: CASSFGVGDRANVLTF.

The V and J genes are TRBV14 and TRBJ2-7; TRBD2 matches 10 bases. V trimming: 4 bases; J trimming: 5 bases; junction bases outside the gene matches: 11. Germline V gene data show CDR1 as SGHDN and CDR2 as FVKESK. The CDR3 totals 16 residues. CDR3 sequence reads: CASSPFLAGAMHEQYF. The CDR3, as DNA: TGTGCCAGCAGCCCCTTTCTAGCGGGAGCTATGCACGAGCAGTACTTC. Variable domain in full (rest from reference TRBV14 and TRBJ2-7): EAGVTQFPSHSVIEKGQTVTLRCDPISGHDNLYWYRRVMGKEIKFLLHFVKESKQDESGMPNNRFLAERTGGTYSTLKVQPAELEDSGVYFCASSPFLAGAMHEQYFGPGTRLTVT.

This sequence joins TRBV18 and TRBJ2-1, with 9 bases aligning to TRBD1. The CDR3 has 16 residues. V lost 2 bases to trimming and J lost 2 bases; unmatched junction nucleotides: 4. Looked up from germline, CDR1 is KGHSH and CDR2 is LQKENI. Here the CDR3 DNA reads TGTGCCAGCTCACCAGTCACAGGGGGCCCCTACAATGAGCAGTTCTTC. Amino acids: CASSPVTGGPYNEQFF.

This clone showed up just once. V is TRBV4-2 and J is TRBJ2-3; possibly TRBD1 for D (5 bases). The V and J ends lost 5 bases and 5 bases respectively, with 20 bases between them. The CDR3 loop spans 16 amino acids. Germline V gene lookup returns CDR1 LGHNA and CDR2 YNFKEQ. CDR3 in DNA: TGTGCCAGCAGCTATTCAGCCACCAGGGCCGGAGATACGCAGTATTTT. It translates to CASSYSATRAGDTQYF.

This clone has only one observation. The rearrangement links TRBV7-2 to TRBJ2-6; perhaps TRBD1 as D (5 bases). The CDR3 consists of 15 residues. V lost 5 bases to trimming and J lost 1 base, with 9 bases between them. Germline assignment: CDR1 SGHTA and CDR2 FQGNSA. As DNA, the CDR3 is TGTGCCAGCAGCACGACAGCTTCTGGGGCCAACGTCCTGACTTTC. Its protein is CASSTTASGANVLTF.

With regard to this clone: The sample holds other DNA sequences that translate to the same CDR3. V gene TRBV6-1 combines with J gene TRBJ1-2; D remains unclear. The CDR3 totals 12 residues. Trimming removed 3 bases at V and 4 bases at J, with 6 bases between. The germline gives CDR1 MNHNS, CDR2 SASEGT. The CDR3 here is CASSERLYGYTF. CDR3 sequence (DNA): TGTGCCAGCAGTGAGCGGCTCTATGGCTACACCTTC.

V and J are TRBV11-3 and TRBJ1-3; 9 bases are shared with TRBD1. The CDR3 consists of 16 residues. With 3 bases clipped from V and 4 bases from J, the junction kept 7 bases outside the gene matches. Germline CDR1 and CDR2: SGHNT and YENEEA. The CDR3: CASSLAGTGRGNTIYF. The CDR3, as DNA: TGTGCCAGCAGCTTGGCCGGGACAGGGAGAGGAAACACCATATATTTT.

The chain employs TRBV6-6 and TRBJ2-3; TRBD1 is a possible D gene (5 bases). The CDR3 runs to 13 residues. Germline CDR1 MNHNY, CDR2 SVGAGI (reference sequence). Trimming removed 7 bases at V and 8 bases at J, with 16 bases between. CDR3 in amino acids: CASTSPRGATQYF. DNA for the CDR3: TGTGCCAGCACCTCCCCTAGGGGTGCTACGCAGTATTTT.

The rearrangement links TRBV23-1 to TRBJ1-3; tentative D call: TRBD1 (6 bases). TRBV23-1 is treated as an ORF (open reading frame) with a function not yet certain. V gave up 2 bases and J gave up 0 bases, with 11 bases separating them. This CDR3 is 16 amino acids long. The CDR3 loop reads CASSQLGQLSGNTIYF. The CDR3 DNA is TGCGCCAGCAGTCAACTTGGACAGCTCTCTGGAAACACCATATATTTT.

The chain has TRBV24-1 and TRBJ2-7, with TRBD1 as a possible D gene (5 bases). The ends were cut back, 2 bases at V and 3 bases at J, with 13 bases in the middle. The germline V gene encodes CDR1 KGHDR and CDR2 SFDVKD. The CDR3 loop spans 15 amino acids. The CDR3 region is CATSDSSGRVYEQYF. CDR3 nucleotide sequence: TGTGCCACCAGTGATTCCTCAGGCAGGGTCTACGAGCAGTACTTC.

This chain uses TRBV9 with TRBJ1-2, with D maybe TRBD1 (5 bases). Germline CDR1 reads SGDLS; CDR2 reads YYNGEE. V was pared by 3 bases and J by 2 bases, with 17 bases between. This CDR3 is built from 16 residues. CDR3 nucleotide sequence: TGTGCCAGCAGCGATCGGCAGGGCGATGCGAACTATGGCTACACCTTC. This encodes CASSDRQGDANYGYTF.

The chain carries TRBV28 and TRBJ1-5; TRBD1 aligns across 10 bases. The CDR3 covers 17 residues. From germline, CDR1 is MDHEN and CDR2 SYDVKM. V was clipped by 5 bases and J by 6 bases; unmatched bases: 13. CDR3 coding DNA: TGTGCCAGCAGTCGGGGGACAGGGGACCGACGGGGTCAGCCCCAGCATTTT. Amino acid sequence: CASSRGTGDRRGQPQHF.

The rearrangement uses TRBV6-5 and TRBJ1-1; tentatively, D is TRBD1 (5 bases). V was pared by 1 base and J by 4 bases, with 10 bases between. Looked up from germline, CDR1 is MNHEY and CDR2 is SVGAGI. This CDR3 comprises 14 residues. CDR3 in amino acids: CASSYFGGGTEAFF. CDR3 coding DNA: TGTGCCAGCAGTTACTTCGGGGGTGGCACTGAAGCTTTCTTT.

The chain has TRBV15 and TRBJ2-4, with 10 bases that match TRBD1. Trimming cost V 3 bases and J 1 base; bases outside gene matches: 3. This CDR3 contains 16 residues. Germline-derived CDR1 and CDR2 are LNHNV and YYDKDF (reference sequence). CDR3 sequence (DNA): TGTGCCACCAGCAGGACAGGGGGCTATGCCAAAAACATTCAGTACTTC. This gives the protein CATSRTGGYAKNIQYF.

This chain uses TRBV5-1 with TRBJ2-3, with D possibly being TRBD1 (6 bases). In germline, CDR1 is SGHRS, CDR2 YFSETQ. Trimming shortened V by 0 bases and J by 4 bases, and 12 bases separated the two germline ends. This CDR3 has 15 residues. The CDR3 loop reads CASSLGQVNADTQYF. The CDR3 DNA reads TGCGCCAGCAGCTTGGGACAGGTTAATGCAGATACGCAGTATTTT.

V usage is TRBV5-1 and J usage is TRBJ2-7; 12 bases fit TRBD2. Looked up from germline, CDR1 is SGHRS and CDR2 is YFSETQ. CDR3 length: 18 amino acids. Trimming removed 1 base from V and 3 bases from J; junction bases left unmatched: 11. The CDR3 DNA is TGCGCCAGCAGCTTGTTGGCGCTGGGACTAGCGGGTAACTACGAGCAGTACTTC. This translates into CASSLLALGLAGNYEQYF.

CDR3 in amino acids: CASSMSGRRDTQYF. Written as DNA, the CDR3 is TGTGCCAGTAGTATGAGCGGGAGGAGGGATACGCAGTATTTT. The chain couples TRBV19 to TRBJ2-3, with TRBD2 matching 9 bases. The V gene end was trimmed by 3 bases and the J gene end by 6 bases; junction bases not matched to a gene: 4. CDR1 and CDR2 (germline): LNHDA, SQIVND (reference sequence). CDR3 length: 14 amino acids.

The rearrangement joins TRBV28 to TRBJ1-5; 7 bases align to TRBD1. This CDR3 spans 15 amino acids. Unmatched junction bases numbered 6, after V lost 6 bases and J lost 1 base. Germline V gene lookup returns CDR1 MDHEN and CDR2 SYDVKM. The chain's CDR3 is CASRAQGRSNQPQHF. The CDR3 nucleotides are TGTGCCAGCAGAGCACAGGGGAGGAGCAATCAGCCCCAGCATTTT.